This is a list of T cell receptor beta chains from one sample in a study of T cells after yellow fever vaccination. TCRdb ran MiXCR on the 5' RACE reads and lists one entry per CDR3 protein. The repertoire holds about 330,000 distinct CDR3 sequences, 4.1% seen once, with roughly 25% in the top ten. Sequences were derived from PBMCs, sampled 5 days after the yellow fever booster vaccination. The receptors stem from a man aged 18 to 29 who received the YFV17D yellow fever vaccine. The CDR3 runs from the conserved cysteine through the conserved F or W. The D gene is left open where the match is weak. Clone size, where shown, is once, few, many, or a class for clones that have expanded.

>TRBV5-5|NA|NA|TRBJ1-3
CASRAGPSSGNTIYF
TGTGCCAGCAGGGCGGGGCCCTCGAGTGGAAACACCATATATTTT
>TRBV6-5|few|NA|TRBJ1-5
CASSDTGWGQPQHF
TGTGCCAGCAGTGACACAGGCTGGGGTCAGCCCCAGCATTTT
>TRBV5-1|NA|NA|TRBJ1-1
CASSSNRETNTEAFF
TGCGCCAGCAGTTCGAACAGGGAGACGAACACTGAAGCTTTCTTT
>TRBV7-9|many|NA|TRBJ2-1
CASSRRGQAGYNEQFF
TGTGCCAGCAGCCGTCGGGGTCAGGCGGGGTACAATGAGCAGTTCTTC
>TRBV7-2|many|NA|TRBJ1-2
CASSADGFYGYTF
TGTGCCAGCAGCGCGGACGGATTCTATGGCTACACCTTC
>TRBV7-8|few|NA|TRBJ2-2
CASSLVNPRAGTGELFF
TGTGCCAGCAGCTTAGTCAACCCCAGGGCGGGCACCGGGGAGCTGTTTTTT
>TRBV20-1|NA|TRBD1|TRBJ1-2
CSAGTAILGGYTF
TGCAGTGCCGGGACAGCCATACTGGGGGGCTACACCTTC
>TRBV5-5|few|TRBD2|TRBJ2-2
CASSPGTSETGELFF
TGTGCCAGCAGCCCGGGGACTAGCGAGACCGGGGAGCTGTTTTTT
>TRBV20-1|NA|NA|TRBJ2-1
CSARASGGGNEQFF
TGCAGTGCTAGAGCCTCGGGGGGCGGCAATGAGCAGTTCTTC
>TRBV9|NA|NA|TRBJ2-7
CASSPPGGNPYF
TGTGCCAGCAGCCCACCAGGAGGCAATCCGTACTTC
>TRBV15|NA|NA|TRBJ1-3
CATSRGAASSGNTIYF
TGTGCCACCAGCAGAGGGGCGGCCTCCTCTGGAAACACCATATATTTT
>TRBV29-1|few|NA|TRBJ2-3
CSVELLGHYTDTQYF
TGCAGCGTTGAATTGCTGGGACACTACACAGATACGCAGTATTTT
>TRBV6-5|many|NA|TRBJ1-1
CASSYSGETEAFF
TGTGCCAGCAGTTATTCAGGGGAAACTGAAGCTTTCTTT
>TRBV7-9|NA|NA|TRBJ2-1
CASSLGGISNEQFF
TGTGCCAGCAGCTTAGGTGGGATCTCCAATGAGCAGTTCTTC
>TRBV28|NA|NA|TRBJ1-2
CASSLPRGVVNYGYTF
TGTGCCAGCAGTCTTCCCCGGGGGGTAGTCAACTATGGCTACACCTTC
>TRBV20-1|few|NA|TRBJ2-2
CSASRGSTGELFF
TGCAGTGCTAGTCGGGGTTCCACCGGGGAGCTGTTTTTT
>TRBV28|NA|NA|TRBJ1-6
CASSGGAGEWRSPLHF
TGTGCCAGCAGCGGAGGCGCGGGGGAGTGGCGTTCACCCCTCCACTTT
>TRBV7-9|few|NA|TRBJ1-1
CASLRITGAEAFF
TGTGCCAGCTTACGAATAACGGGTGCTGAAGCTTTCTTT
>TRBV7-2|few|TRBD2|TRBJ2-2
CASSKDRGGTGELFF
TGTGCCAGCAGCAAAGACCGCGGGGGCACCGGGGAGCTGTTTTTT
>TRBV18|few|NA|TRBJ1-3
CASSQTDAPEGNTIYF
TGTGCCAGCTCACAAACGGACGCTCCGGAGGGAAACACCATATATTTT
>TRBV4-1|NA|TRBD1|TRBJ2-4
CASSPSTGGGNIQYF
TGCGCCAGCAGCCCTTCGACAGGGGGCGGAAACATTCAGTACTTC
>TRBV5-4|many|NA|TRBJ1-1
CASSLLGAGTEAFF
TGTGCCAGCAGCTTGTTGGGGGCGGGCACTGAAGCTTTCTTT
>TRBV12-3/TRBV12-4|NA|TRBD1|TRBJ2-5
CASSRDRGRWETQYF
TGTGCCAGCAGCCGCGACAGGGGGCGTTGGGAGACCCAGTACTTC
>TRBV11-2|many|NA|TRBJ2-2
CASSLGLANTGELFF
TGTGCCAGCAGCTTAGGGCTAGCGAACACCGGGGAGCTGTTTTTT
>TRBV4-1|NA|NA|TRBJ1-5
CASSQDSPGDQPQHF
TGCGCCAGCAGCCAAGATAGTCCCGGGGATCAGCCCCAGCATTTT
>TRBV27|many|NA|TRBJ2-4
CASSTQSRGLAKNIQYF
TGTGCCAGCAGTACACAATCTCGGGGACTAGCCAAAAACATTCAGTACTTC
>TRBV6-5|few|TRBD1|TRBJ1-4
CASSYSRYRYRGINEKLFF
TGTGCCAGCAGTTACTCACGCTATCGCTACAGGGGGATTAATGAAAAACTGTTTTTT
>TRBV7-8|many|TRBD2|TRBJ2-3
CASSAGGISTDTQYF
TGTGCCAGCAGCGCGGGGGGAATTAGCACAGATACGCAGTATTTT
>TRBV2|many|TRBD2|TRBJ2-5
CASSEPGGLRETQYF
TGTGCCAGCAGTGAACCGGGGGGGCTAAGGGAGACCCAGTACTTC
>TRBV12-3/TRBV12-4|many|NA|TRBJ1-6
CASSGAPHSPLHF
TGTGCCAGCAGCGGGGCCCCTCATTCACCCCTCCACTTT
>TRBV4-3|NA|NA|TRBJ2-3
CASSPGAPQVDTQYF
TGCGCCAGCAGCCCCGGAGCCCCCCAAGTGGATACGCAGTATTTT
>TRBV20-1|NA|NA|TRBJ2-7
CSATGGSIISYEQYF
TGCAGTGCTACTGGCGGGTCCATAATCAGCTACGAGCAGTACTTC
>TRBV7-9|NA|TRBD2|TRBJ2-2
CASGRQLAGGYTGELFF
TGTGCCAGCGGACGTCAACTAGCGGGGGGGTATACCGGGGAGCTGTTTTTT